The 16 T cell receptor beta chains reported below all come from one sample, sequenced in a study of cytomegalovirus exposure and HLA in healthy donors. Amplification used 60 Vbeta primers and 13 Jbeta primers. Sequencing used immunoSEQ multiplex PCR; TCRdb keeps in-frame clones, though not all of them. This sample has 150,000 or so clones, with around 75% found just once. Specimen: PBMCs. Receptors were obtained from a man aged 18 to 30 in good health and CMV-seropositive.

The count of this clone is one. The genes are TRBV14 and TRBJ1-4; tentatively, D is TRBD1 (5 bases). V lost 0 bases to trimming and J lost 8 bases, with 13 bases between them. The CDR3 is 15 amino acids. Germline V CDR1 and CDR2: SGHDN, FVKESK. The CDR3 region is CASSQERGIYEKLFF. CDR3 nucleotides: TGTGCCAGCAGCCAAGAACGGGGGATCTACGAAAAACTGTTTTTT. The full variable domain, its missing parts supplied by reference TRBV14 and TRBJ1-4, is EAGVTQFPSHSVIEKGQTVTLRCDPISGHDNLYWYRRVMGKEIKFLLHFVKESKQDESGMPNNRFLAERTGGTYSTLKVQPAELEDSGVYFCASSQERGIYEKLFFGSGTQLSVL.

The CDR3 coding sequence is TGTGCCAGCAGTTACTCGTCACTTTACACTGAAGCTTTCTTT. This sequence encodes CASSYSSLYTEAFF. This rearrangement joins TRBV6-5 to TRBJ1-1; no firm D call. Trimming removed 0 bases from V and 3 bases from J, with 8 bases in between. There are 14 residues in the CDR3. Germline V gene sequence: CDR1 MNHEY, CDR2 SVGAGI.

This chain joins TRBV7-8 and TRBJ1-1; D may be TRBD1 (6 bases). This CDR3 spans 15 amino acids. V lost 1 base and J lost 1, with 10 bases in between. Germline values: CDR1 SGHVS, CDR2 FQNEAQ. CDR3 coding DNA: TGTGCCAGCAGCTTAGGAGGGACACCGAACACTGAAGCTTTCTTT. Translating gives CASSLGGTPNTEAFF.

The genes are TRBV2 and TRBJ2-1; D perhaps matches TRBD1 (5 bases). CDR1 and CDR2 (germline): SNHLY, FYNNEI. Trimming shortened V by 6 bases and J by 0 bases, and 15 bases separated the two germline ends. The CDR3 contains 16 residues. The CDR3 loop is CASRGLTWSSYNEQFF. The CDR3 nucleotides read TGTGCCAGCAGGGGGCTAACATGGTCCTCCTACAATGAGCAGTTCTTC.

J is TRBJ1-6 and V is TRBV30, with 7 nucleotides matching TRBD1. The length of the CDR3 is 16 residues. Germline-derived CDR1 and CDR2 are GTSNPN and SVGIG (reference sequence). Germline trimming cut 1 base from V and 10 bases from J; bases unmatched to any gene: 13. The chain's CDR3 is CAWSGWDSERGSPLHF. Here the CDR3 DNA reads TGTGCCTGGAGTGGATGGGACAGCGAAAGGGGGTCACCCCTCCACTTT.

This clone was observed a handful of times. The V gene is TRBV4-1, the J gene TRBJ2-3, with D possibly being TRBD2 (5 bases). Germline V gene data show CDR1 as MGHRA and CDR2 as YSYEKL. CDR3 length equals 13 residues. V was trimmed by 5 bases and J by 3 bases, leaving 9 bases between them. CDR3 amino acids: CASSNEGTDTQYF. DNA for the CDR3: TGCGCCAGCAGCAACGAGGGAACAGATACGCAGTATTTT.

Here the CDR3 reads CASSLGSAGRPYNSPLHF. CDR3 DNA: TGCGCCAGCAGCCTCGGAAGCGCAGGGAGGCCCTATAATTCACCCCTCCACTTT. V is TRBV4-1 and J is TRBJ1-6, with D possibly matching TRBD1 (5 bases). This CDR3 is 18 amino acids long. Germline CDR1 MGHRA, CDR2 YSYEKL. V lost 4 bases, J lost 2 bases, and 18 bases lay in between.

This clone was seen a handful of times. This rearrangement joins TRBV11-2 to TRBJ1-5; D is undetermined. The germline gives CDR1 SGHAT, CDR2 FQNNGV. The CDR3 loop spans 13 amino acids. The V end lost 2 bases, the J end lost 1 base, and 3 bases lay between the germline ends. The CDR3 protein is CASSLLSNQPQHF. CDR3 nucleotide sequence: TGTGCCAGCAGCTTACTCAGCAATCAGCCCCAGCATTTT.

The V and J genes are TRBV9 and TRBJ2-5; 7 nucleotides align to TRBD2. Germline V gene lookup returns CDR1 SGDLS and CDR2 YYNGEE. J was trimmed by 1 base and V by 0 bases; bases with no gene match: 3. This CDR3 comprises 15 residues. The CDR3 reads CASSVDPSGQETQYF. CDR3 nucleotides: TGTGCCAGCAGCGTAGACCCTAGCGGCCAAGAGACCCAGTACTTC.

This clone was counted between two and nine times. The CDR3 region is CSVEEAGHEQFF. CDR3 coding DNA: TGCAGCGTTGAGGAAGCGGGACATGAGCAGTTCTTC. This chain joins TRBV29-1 and TRBJ2-1; 7 bases agree with TRBD2. Germline V lookup: CDR1 SQVTM, CDR2 ANQGSEA. This CDR3 region has 12 residues. J lost 8 bases, V lost 3 bases, and 4 bases had no gene match.

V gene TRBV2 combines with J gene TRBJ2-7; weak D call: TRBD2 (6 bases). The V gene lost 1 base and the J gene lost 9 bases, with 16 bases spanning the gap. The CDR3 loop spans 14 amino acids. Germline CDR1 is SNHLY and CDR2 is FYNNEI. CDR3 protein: CASSEGRAPGTQYV. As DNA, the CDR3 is TGTGCCAGCAGTGAAGGGAGGGCCCCGGGAACGCAGTACGTC.

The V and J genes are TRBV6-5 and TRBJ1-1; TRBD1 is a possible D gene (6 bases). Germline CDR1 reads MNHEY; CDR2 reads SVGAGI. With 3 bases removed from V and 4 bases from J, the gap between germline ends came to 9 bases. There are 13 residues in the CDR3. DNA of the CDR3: TGTGCCAGCAGTTATAAAGGGGGCACTGAAGCTTTCTTT. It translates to CASSYKGGTEAFF.

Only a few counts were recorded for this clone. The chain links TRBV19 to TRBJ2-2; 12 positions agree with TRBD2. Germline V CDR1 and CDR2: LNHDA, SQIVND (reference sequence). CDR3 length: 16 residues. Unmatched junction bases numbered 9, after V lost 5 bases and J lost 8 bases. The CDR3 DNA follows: TGTGCCAGTAGTTCGAGGACTAGCGGGACTTCTGGGGAGCTGTTTTTT. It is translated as CASSSRTSGTSGELFF.

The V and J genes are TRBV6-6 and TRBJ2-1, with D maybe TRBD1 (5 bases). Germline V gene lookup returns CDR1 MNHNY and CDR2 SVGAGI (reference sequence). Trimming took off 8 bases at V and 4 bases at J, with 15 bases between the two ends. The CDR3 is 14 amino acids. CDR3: CASRKAGQYNEQFF. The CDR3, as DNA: TGTGCCAGCCGGAAGGCAGGGCAATACAATGAGCAGTTCTTC.

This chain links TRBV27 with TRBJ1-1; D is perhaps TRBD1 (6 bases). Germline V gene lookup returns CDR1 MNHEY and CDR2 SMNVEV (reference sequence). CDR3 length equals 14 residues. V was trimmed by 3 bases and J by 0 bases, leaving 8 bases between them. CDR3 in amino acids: CASSFGQLNTEAFF. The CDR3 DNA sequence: TGTGCCAGCAGTTTTGGACAGTTGAACACTGAAGCTTTCTTT.

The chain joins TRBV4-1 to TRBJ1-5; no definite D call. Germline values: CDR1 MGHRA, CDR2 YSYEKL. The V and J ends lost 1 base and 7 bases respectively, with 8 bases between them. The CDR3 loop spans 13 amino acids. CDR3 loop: CASSQGLTQPQHF. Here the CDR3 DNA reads TGCGCCAGCAGCCAAGGGCTCACCCAGCCCCAGCATTTT.